This TCR beta chain was identified during a study of cytomegalovirus exposure and HLA in healthy donors. The study, taken as a whole, reports: A later analysis linked roughly 17,000 TCR beta sequences to HLA alleles at 0.05 false discovery rate. Reported findings show TCR beta sequences accurately forecast HLA-A and HLA-B alleles in most subjects.

Researchers ran the PCR with 60 Vbeta and 13 Jbeta primers. Clones were read by immunoSEQ multiplex PCR, and TCRdb kept only the in-frame ones, dropping some. The sample has approximately 150,000 clones; roughly a tenth are singletons. As concerns this clone: Its antigen is not known.

V dropped 1 base and J dropped 10 bases, with 8 bases sitting between them. CDR3 length: 11 amino acids. Germline V gives CDR1 SQVTM, CDR2 ANQGSEA. The V call is TRBV29-1, the J call TRBJ2-1; D is possibly TRBD1 (6 bases). The source is a male donor in good health and CMV-seronegative. The material sequenced was PBMCs. CDR3 DNA sequence: TGCAGCGTTGAAGGCAGGGGCGAGCAGTTCTTC. This codes for CSVEGRGEQFF.